Following are 22 T cell receptor beta chains from one sample sequenced in a study. TCRdb re-analysed the 5' RACE reads in MiXCR, keeping a single row per CDR3 protein. The sample lists about 840 distinct CDR3 sequences; 7% to 9.5% were seen once. The sample taken for sequencing was total memory T cells from blood PBMCs. Subset noted: transitional memory CD4+ T cells. The origin of the receptors is a male donor with HIV.

The CDR3 is CARDRLNTEAFF. CDR3 bases: TGTGCCAGAGACCGTTTGAACACTGAAGCTTTCTTT. The chain couples TRBV5-5 to TRBJ1-1; no firm D call. CDR1 is SGHKS and CDR2 is YYEKEE in the germline V gene (reference sequence). The CDR3 totals 12 residues. V lost 8 bases and J 0 bases, leaving 8 bases between the germline ends. Full variable domain (outside the CDR3, taken from reference TRBV5-5 and TRBJ1-1): DAGVTQSPTHLIKTRGQQVTLRCSPISGHKSVSWYQQVLGQGPQFIFQYYEKEERGRGNFPDRFSARQFPNYSSELNVNALLLGDSALYLCARDRLNTEAFFGQGTRLTVV.

The chain joins TRBV2 to TRBJ2-1, with TRBD2 matching over 9 bases. The length of the CDR3 is 15 residues. V lost 6 bases, J lost 5 bases, and 8 bases stayed unmatched. Germline V gene sequence: CDR1 SNHLY, CDR2 FYNNEI. In DNA form, the CDR3 reads TGTGCCAGCAGGAAACAAGCGGGAGGTGACAATGAGCAGTTCTTC. It yields the protein CASRKQAGGDNEQFF.

Comment on this clonotype: A single base separates this from a much larger clone, so it may be a read error. CDR3 coding DNA: TGTGCCAGCAGTTATCAGGGGTCGGTATGCTACACCTTC. Translated: CASSYQGSVCYTF. The chain employs TRBV6-2 or TRBV6-3 and TRBJ1-2, with D perhaps matching TRBD1 (6 bases). The CDR3 sequence is 13 residues long. Germline lookup yields CDR1 MNHEY and CDR2 SVGEGT. V was clipped by 3 bases and J by 9 bases, with 14 bases between them.

Note on this clonotype: This may be a read error: a much more frequent sequence differs by one nucleotide. This sequence joins TRBV10-3 and TRBJ1-5; D is ambiguous. This CDR3 is 14 amino acids long. The germline V gene encodes CDR1 ENHRY and CDR2 SYGVKD. The CDR3 loop reads CVISSAIDNQPQHF. As DNA, the CDR3 is TGTGTCATCAGCTCCGCCATCGACAATCAGCCCCAGCATTTT.

The chain carries TRBV6-1 and TRBJ1-5; D call uncertain. The CDR3 length is 15 residues. CDR1 and CDR2 from the germline V gene are MNHNS and SASEGT. With 5 bases removed from V and 0 bases from J, the gap between germline ends came to 11 bases. Here the CDR3 reads CASSLPGNSNQPQHF. CDR3 DNA: TGTGCCAGCAGTCTACCCGGTAATAGCAATCAGCCCCAGCATTTT.

This clonotype was found a few times. V gene TRBV15 combines with J gene TRBJ1-2; the match to TRBD1 covers 7 bases. The trim removed 6 bases at V and 4 bases at J, leaving 5 bases unmatched. The length of the CDR3 is 13 residues. CDR1 LNHNV and CDR2 YYDKDF come from the germline V gene (reference sequence). DNA of the CDR3: TGTGCCACCAGTACAGGGGAGGGCTATGGCTACACCTTC. Its protein product is CATSTGEGYGYTF.

The rearrangement joins TRBV6-5 to TRBJ2-2; D uncertain. In germline, CDR1 is MNHEY, CDR2 SVGAGI. Trimming shortened V by 4 bases and J by 2 bases, and 11 bases separated the two germline ends. The CDR3 sequence is 15 residues long. CDR3 in amino acids: CASSFNYRNTGELFF. The CDR3 DNA is TGTGCCAGCAGTTTTAATTACAGAAACACCGGGGAGCTGTTTTTT.

This clonotype was picked up a small number of times. V is TRBV10-3 and J is TRBJ2-1; possible D gene TRBD2, 7 bases. The CDR3 spans 13 residues. V lost 6 bases and J 10 bases, leaving 16 bases between the germline ends. Germline CDR1 and CDR2: ENHRY and SYGVKD. CDR3 sequence reads: CAIRRGAGDEQFF. CDR3 nucleotide sequence: TGTGCCATCAGGAGGGGGGCGGGAGACGAGCAGTTCTTC.

This chain uses TRBV11-3 with TRBJ2-2; weak D call: TRBD2 (5 bases). Trimming took off 2 bases at V and 1 base at J, with 14 bases between the two ends. CDR3 size: 17 residues. Germline lookup yields CDR1 SGHNT and CDR2 YENEEA. This CDR3 is CASSLKPSRGNTGELFF. The CDR3 region has the DNA TGTGCCAGCAGCTTAAAACCAAGCCGGGGGAACACCGGGGAGCTGTTTTTT.

The chain uses TRBV5-1 and TRBJ2-7; a possible D gene is TRBD2 (6 bases). Germline V gene lookup returns CDR1 SGHRS and CDR2 YFSETQ. The CDR3 totals 16 residues. Trimming left V 4 bases short and J 6 bases short, with 23 bases between. CDR3 in amino acids: CASSVGLRPTRSEQYF. CDR3 nucleotide sequence: TGCGCCAGCAGCGTGGGACTTCGACCGACAAGGTCCGAGCAGTACTTC.

This clonotype was observed a few times. The CDR3: CASSVRGADTQYF. In DNA, the CDR3 is TGTGCCAGCAGCGTCAGGGGTGCAGATACGCAGTATTTT. This sequence joins TRBV5-5 and TRBJ2-3, with D tentatively TRBD1 (6 bases). V was trimmed by 4 bases and J by 4 bases, leaving 10 bases between them. Germline assignment: CDR1 SGHKS and CDR2 YYEKEE (reference sequence). This CDR3 region has 13 residues.

This clonotype occurred a few times. This chain joins TRBV28 and TRBJ2-1; 12 bases are a match to TRBD2. From germline, CDR1 is MDHEN and CDR2 SYDVKM. This CDR3 spans 15 amino acids. V was clipped by 4 bases and J by 6 bases; unmatched bases: 4. The CDR3 reads CASSSQLAGGNEQFF. CDR3 coding DNA: TGTGCCAGCAGTTCCCAACTAGCGGGAGGCAATGAGCAGTTCTTC.

This clonotype is large. The chain uses TRBV20-1 and TRBJ2-1, with a tentative D call TRBD2 (7 bases). V was clipped by 6 bases and J by 4 bases, with 16 bases between them. Germline CDR1 DFQATT, CDR2 SNEGSKA (reference sequence). This CDR3 is 14 amino acids long. CDR3 loop: CSASKGGIYNEQFF. The CDR3 region has the DNA TGCAGTGCCAGCAAGGGGGGGATATACAATGAGCAGTTCTTC.

This clonotype showed up just a few times. V is TRBV11-3 and J is TRBJ2-1, with 7 bases fitting TRBD1. The junction had 2 bases not matched to a gene; V was cut back by 6 bases and J by 6 bases. Germline CDR1 SGHNT, CDR2 YENEEA. CDR3 length: 12 residues. The chain's CDR3 is CASSRDSNEQFF. The CDR3, as DNA: TGTGCCAGCAGTCGGGACAGCAATGAGCAGTTCTTC. The full variable domain, completed using reference TRBV11-3 and TRBJ2-1, is EAGVVQSPRYKIIEKKQPVAFWCNPISGHNTLYWYLQNLGQGPELLIRYENEEAVDDSQLPKDRFSAERLKGVDSTLKIQPAELGDSAVYLCASSRDSNEQFFGPGTRLTVL.

This clonotype occurred a few times. The chain links TRBV7-6 to TRBJ2-2; no definite D call. Per the germline V gene, CDR1 is SGHVS and CDR2 is FNYEAQ. This CDR3 region has 17 residues. Trimming removed 4 bases at V and 0 bases at J, with 15 bases between. In DNA form, the CDR3 reads TGTGCCAGCAGCTCCACCAACAGTCCGGCGAACACCGGGGAGCTGTTTTTT. Translation gives CASSSTNSPANTGELFF.

The J gene is TRBJ1-2, the V gene TRBV28; 9 positions agree with TRBD1. V lost 4 bases, J lost 2 bases, and 5 bases stayed unmatched. The germline gives CDR1 MDHEN, CDR2 SYDVKM. The length of the CDR3 is 15 residues. The CDR3 loop reads CASSSQGTGNYGYTF. The CDR3 nucleotides are TGTGCCAGCAGTTCACAAGGGACAGGGAACTATGGCTACACCTTC.

This clonotype was counted a few times. The chain uses TRBV6-5 and TRBJ1-4; D uncertain. This CDR3 is 13 amino acids long. With 1 base removed from V and 8 bases from J, the gap between germline ends came to 8 bases. Germline assignment: CDR1 MNHEY and CDR2 SVGAGI. This CDR3 reads CASSYYEDEKLFF. The CDR3 DNA follows: TGTGCCAGCAGTTACTATGAAGACGAAAAACTGTTTTTT.

By sample share, this clonotype is large (0.1 to 1%). The V call is TRBV7-7, the J call TRBJ2-1, with D perhaps matching TRBD1 (6 bases). Trimming cost V 6 bases and J 7 bases, with 16 bases left between them. Looked up from germline, CDR1 is SSHAT and CDR2 is FNYEAQ (reference sequence). This CDR3 has 14 residues. Here the CDR3 DNA reads TGTGCCAGCAGTCCTGGGGGCCGACCAAATGAGCAGTTCTTC. It specifies CASSPGGRPNEQFF. The entire variable domain, with the rest obtained from reference TRBV7-7 and TRBJ2-1, is as follows: GAGVSQSPRYKVTKRGQDVTLRCDPISSHATLYWYQQALGQGPEFLTYFNYEAQPDKSGLPSDRFSAERPEGSISTLTIQRTEQRDSAMYRCASSPGGRPNEQFFGPGTRLTVL.

This clonotype was detected a few times. This sequence joins TRBV30 and TRBJ1-5; D gene uncertain. The CDR3 totals 14 residues. Trimming cost V 2 bases and J 1 base, with 9 bases left between them. The germline V gene encodes CDR1 GTSNPN and CDR2 SVGIG (reference sequence). DNA for the CDR3: TGTGCCTGGAGTTGGGGTATAAGCAATCAGCCCCAGCATTTT. It codes for CAWSWGISNQPQHF.

The CDR3 protein is CASSLWGNTGELFF. The CDR3 nucleotides read TGTGCCAGCAGCTTGTGGGGGAACACCGGGGAGCTGTTTTTT. The gene calls are TRBV7-6 and TRBJ2-2; D not certain. From germline, CDR1 is SGHVS and CDR2 FNYEAQ. V was cut by 3 bases and J by 1 base, with 6 bases left in between. This CDR3 contains 14 residues. Filled out from reference TRBV7-6 and TRBJ2-2, the complete variable domain reads GAGVSQSPRYKVTKRGQDVALRCDPISGHVSLYWYRQALGQGPEFLTYFNYEAQQDKSGLPNDRFSAERPEGSISTLTIQRTEQRDSAMYRCASSLWGNTGELFFGEGSRLTVL.

In this sample, this clonotype turned up a few times. The V gene is TRBV15, the J gene TRBJ2-3; 7 bases line up with TRBD2. Germline trimming cut 2 bases from V and 7 bases from J; bases unmatched to any gene: 6. Germline V gives CDR1 LNHNV, CDR2 YYDKDF (reference sequence). The CDR3 loop spans 14 amino acids. CDR3 loop: CATSRPTGRYTQYF. In DNA form, the CDR3 reads TGTGCCACCAGCAGACCCACCGGGAGGTATACGCAGTATTTT.

The V call is TRBV3-1, the J call TRBJ2-5; D ambiguous. V was pared by 3 bases and J by 4 bases, with 12 bases between. CDR3 size: 14 residues. The germline CDR1 and CDR2 sequences are LGHDT and YNNKEL (reference sequence). The CDR3, as DNA: TGTGCCAGCAGCCATTTAAAGGGCGGAGAGACCCAGTACTTC. As protein: CASSHLKGGETQYF.